These 11 T cell receptor beta chains originate from one sample sequenced in a study of response to subunit inactivated influenza vaccine. From the RT-PCR reads, TCRdb called clonotypes with MiXCR, one entry per CDR3 protein. The sample lists under 750,000 distinct CDR3 sequences, around 11% seen once, with 9.5% to 13% in the top ten. The sample was PBMCs from blood, taken on the day of vaccination. These receptors all come from a man aged 45-65 years who received an inactivated influenza vaccine.

Many counts were recorded for this clonotype. This sequence joins TRBV5-1 and TRBJ2-7; D call uncertain. The ends were cut back, 0 bases at V and 6 bases at J, with 4 bases in the middle. The CDR3 loop spans 11 amino acids. Germline CDR1 reads SGHRS; CDR2 reads YFSETQ. CDR3 in DNA: TGCGCCAGCAGCTTGGACAGCGAGCAGTACTTC. This translates into CASSLDSEQYF.

The chain recombines TRBV12-3 or TRBV12-4 with TRBJ2-2; the D is unclear. This CDR3 spans 14 amino acids. V was pared by 1 base and J by 3 bases, with 6 bases between. The CDR3 loop reads CASSLGHYTGELFF. CDR3 coding DNA: TGTGCCAGCAGTTTAGGGCACTACACCGGGGAGCTGTTTTTT.

This clonotype has a handful of counts. The J gene is TRBJ2-6, the V gene TRBV4-2; 9 bases map to TRBD1. Germline V CDR1 and CDR2: LGHNA, YNFKEQ. V lost 1 base to trimming and J lost 7 bases; unmatched junction nucleotides: 5. The CDR3 length is 16 residues. The CDR3 sequence is CASSQGWDRAANVLTF. For the CDR3, the DNA is TGTGCCAGCAGCCAAGGGTGGGACAGGGCAGCCAACGTCCTGACTTTC.

CDR3 in amino acids: CASSLGLGLAGDEQFF. The CDR3 DNA reads as TGTGCCAGCAGTTTAGGTTTGGGGCTAGCGGGGGATGAGCAGTTCTTC. This chain joins TRBV12-3 or TRBV12-4 and TRBJ2-1; 10 bases are a match to TRBD2. CDR3 length: 16 residues. V shed 1 base, J shed 8 bases, and the junction held 8 bases outside the gene matches.

This clonotype was found many times. This sequence joins TRBV20-1 and TRBJ2-5, with D hard to call. CDR3 length: 12 residues. V lost 3 bases and J lost 2, with 7 bases in between. Looked up from germline, CDR1 is DFQATT and CDR2 is SNEGSKA (reference sequence). CDR3 in amino acids: CSASGQQETQYF. CDR3 coding DNA: TGCAGTGCTAGTGGGCAGCAAGAGACCCAGTACTTC.

This chain joins TRBV18 and TRBJ1-1; a weak D match, TRBD1 (5 bases). V was trimmed by 0 bases and J by 8 bases, leaving 10 bases between them. Germline CDR1 KGHSH, CDR2 LQKENI. CDR3 length: 13 residues. The CDR3 DNA is TGTGCCAGCTCACCACCGCAGGAGGGGGAAGCTTTCTTT. It is translated as CASSPPQEGEAFF.

This clonotype was counted at least ten times. This chain connects TRBV18 to TRBJ2-1; D uncertain. V dropped 8 bases and J dropped 6 bases, with 14 bases sitting between them. The CDR3 is 13 residues long. CDR1 and CDR2 (germline): KGHSH, LQKENI. The CDR3 loop reads CASSPPSGNEQFF. For the CDR3, the DNA is TGTGCCAGCAGCCCTCCGAGTGGCAATGAGCAGTTCTTC.

This clonotype was detected a few times. The rearrangement uses TRBV29-1 and TRBJ2-5; TRBD1 agrees at 7 bases. V shed 5 bases and J 5 bases; nucleotides not matched to a gene: 8. This CDR3 has 13 residues. Germline V CDR1 and CDR2: SQVTM, ANQGSEA. CDR3 loop: CSVYLTGAETQYF. For the CDR3, the DNA is TGCAGCGTTTACCTAACAGGGGCGGAGACCCAGTACTTC.

This clonotype was counted a few times. The chain links TRBV20-1 to TRBJ1-2; TRBD1 aligns across 7 bases. Germline V lookup: CDR1 DFQATT, CDR2 SNEGSKA (reference sequence). The CDR3 runs 14 residues. The V segment lost 6 bases and the J segment 5 bases; nucleotides outside the gene matches: 12. The CDR3 DNA reads TGCAGTGCGACAACCGAGGGACAGATATATGGCTACACCTTC. It specifies CSATTEGQIYGYTF.

V usage is TRBV12-3 or TRBV12-4 and J usage is TRBJ2-2, with 10 nucleotides matching TRBD1. The CDR3 covers 16 residues. Trimming at V came to 3 bases and at J to 5 bases, leaving 6 bases not matched to a gene. The CDR3 nucleotides are TGTGCCAGCAGTTTCCGGGACAGGGGAGTTACCGGGGAGCTGTTTTTT. This codes for CASSFRDRGVTGELFF.

The chain is built from TRBV5-1 and TRBJ2-7; D tentatively reads TRBD1 or TRBD2 (6 bases each). Trimming removed 0 bases from V and 5 bases from J, with 39 bases in between. CDR1 and CDR2 from the germline V gene are SGHRS and YFSETQ. This CDR3 is built from 23 residues. CDR3 sequence reads: CASSLAGGLTVPGEKLTPNEQYF. Here the CDR3 DNA reads TGCGCCAGCAGCTTGGCTGGGGGGCTCACAGTTCCCGGGGAAAAGTTAACACCCAACGAGCAGTACTTC.